The 17 T cell receptor beta chains below were found in one sample sequenced in a study of blood T cell repertoires in COVID-19. Libraries were prepared by immunoSEQ multiplex PCR; TCRdb keeps only in-frame clonotypes and omits some of them. This table holds over 30,000 clones, 75% found once. The sample consisted of peripheral blood. These TCRs come from a man older than 75 with active or convalescent COVID-19.

This clone came up a few times. The J gene is TRBJ1-1, the V gene TRBV11-2; D is perhaps TRBD1 (6 bases). This CDR3 comprises 16 residues. Germline lookup yields CDR1 SGHAT and CDR2 FQNNGV. The V gene lost 1 base and the J gene lost 1 base, with 13 bases spanning the gap. CDR3 sequence: CASSLVMGQPNTEAFF. In DNA form, the CDR3 reads TGTGCCAGCAGCTTAGTCATGGGACAACCGAACACTGAAGCTTTCTTT.

The chain couples TRBV5-1 to TRBJ2-5; 12 nucleotides match TRBD2. V lost 4 bases to trimming and J lost 2 bases; unmatched junction nucleotides: 3. This CDR3 has 15 residues. CDR1 and CDR2 from the germline V gene are SGHRS and YFSETQ. This chain's CDR3 is CASSPGLAGQETQYF. The DNA for the CDR3 is TGCGCCAGCAGCCCTGGACTAGCGGGACAAGAGACCCAGTACTTC.

The rearrangement uses TRBV20-1 and TRBJ1-5; 8 nucleotides agree with TRBD1. CDR1 and CDR2 from the germline V gene are DFQATT and SNEGSKA (reference sequence). The CDR3 length is 16 residues. V shed 3 bases and J 2 bases; nucleotides not matched to a gene: 9. As DNA, the CDR3 is TGCAGTGCTAGTGCATTGGACAGGGTGGGCAATCAGCCCCAGCATTTT. It encodes CSASALDRVGNQPQHF.

This clone was counted a few times. The gene calls are TRBV28 and TRBJ2-1; perhaps TRBD2 as D (5 bases). Germline loops: CDR1 MDHEN, CDR2 SYDVKM. The length of the CDR3 is 14 residues. V was clipped by 6 bases and J by 12 bases, with 21 bases between them. Here the CDR3 DNA reads TGTGCCAGCAGCTACTTCCGGGAACAGCATGGGCAGTTCTTC. It codes for CASSYFREQHGQFF. The full variable domain, rest sourced from reference TRBV28 and TRBJ2-1, is DVKVTQSSRYLVKRTGEKVFLECVQDMDHENMFWYRQDPGLGLRLIYFSYDVKMKEKGDIPEGYSVSREKKERFSLILESASTNQTSMYLCASSYFREQHGQFFGPGTRLTVL.

The chain uses TRBV7-7 and TRBJ2-5; 8 nucleotides agree with TRBD1. The CDR3 runs 15 residues. V lost 5 bases and J lost 5; bases outside the gene matches: 10. Germline V gives CDR1 SSHAT, CDR2 FNYEAQ (reference sequence). In DNA, the CDR3 is TGTGCCAGCAGCACCGGACAGGGCGGAGATGAGACCCAGTACTTC. Its protein product is CASSTGQGGDETQYF.

The CDR3 region is CASQKPGQGHTGELFF. Here the CDR3 DNA reads TGTGCCAGCCAAAAACCGGGACAGGGACACACCGGGGAGCTGTTTTTT. This chain connects TRBV27 to TRBJ2-2, with 9 bases aligning to TRBD1. The CDR3 loop spans 16 amino acids. The germline V gene has CDR1 MNHEY and CDR2 SMNVEV (reference sequence). V was clipped by 8 bases and J by 3 bases; unmatched bases: 10.

About this clone itself: At one boundary the junction diverges from the germline segment, which might be a read error. Within the sample, other DNA sequences also encode this same CDR3. V and J are TRBV18 and TRBJ2-7, with TRBD1 as a possible D gene (6 bases). Germline lookup yields CDR1 KGHSH and CDR2 LQKENI. This CDR3 is 13 amino acids long. This CDR3 reads CASSPNREYEQYF. The CDR3, as DNA: TGCGCCAGCTCACCTAACAGGGAATACGAGCAGTACTTC.

The rearrangement links TRBV5-1 to TRBJ1-2; D unclear. The V end lost 1 base, the J end lost 3 bases, and 10 bases lay between the germline ends. The CDR3 extends over 14 amino acids. Germline CDR1 SGHRS, CDR2 YFSETQ. Here the CDR3 DNA reads TGCGCCAGCAGCTTGTTCGGCGGCGACTATGGCTACACCTTC. Translation gives CASSLFGGDYGYTF. The full variable domain, in which reference TRBV5-1 and TRBJ1-2 provide the parts outside the CDR3, is KAGVTQTPRYLIKTRGQQVTLSCSPISGHRSVSWYQQTPGQGLQFLFEYFSETQRNKGNFPGRFSGRQFSNSRSEMNVSTLELGDSALYLCASSLFGGDYGYTFGSGTRLTVV.

The chain has TRBV5-1 and TRBJ2-7; 13 positions match TRBD2. The germline V gene has CDR1 SGHRS and CDR2 YFSETQ. This CDR3 has 13 residues. The ends lost 8 bases at V and 5 bases at J; junction bases unmatched: 4. The CDR3 protein is CASRGTSGNEQYF. The CDR3 nucleotides are TGCGCCAGTCGGGGGACTAGCGGGAACGAGCAGTACTTC.

The chain couples TRBV5-1 to TRBJ2-2, with a possible D match to TRBD1 (5 bases). Germline CDR1 and CDR2: SGHRS and YFSETQ. The V end lost 0 bases, the J end lost 0 bases, and 15 bases lay between the germline ends. The CDR3 runs to 18 residues. In DNA, the CDR3 is TGCGCCAGCAGCTTGGGAGCAACAGGACCTGCGAACACCGGGGAGCTGTTTTTT. Protein sequence: CASSLGATGPANTGELFF.

The chain employs TRBV4-3 and TRBJ1-6; D not certain. Per germline, CDR1 LGHNA and CDR2 YSLEER. The CDR3 has 16 amino acids. V shed 0 bases and J shed 6 bases, with 12 bases lying between them. CDR3 sequence reads: CASSQDLRAPNSPLHF. The CDR3 DNA sequence: TGCGCCAGCAGCCAAGATTTGAGGGCCCCTAATTCACCCCTCCACTTT.

V usage is TRBV12-3 or TRBV12-4 and J usage is TRBJ1-2; D gene uncertain. This CDR3 has 13 residues. V was pared by 2 bases and J by 3 bases, with 7 bases between. The CDR3 loop reads CASSLWADYGYTF. CDR3 bases: TGTGCCAGCAGTTTATGGGCTGACTATGGCTACACCTTC.

J is TRBJ2-1 and V is TRBV19; TRBD2 matches 14 bases. Germline V CDR1 and CDR2: LNHDA, SQIVND (reference sequence). V was clipped by 4 bases and J by 7 bases; unmatched bases: 6. CDR3 length equals 16 residues. CDR3: CASSSRLAGGLNEQFF. CDR3 DNA sequence: TGTGCCAGTAGTAGCAGACTAGCGGGAGGGCTGAATGAGCAGTTCTTC.

The CDR3 here is CASSQGDRSYGYTF. CDR3 sequence (DNA): TGTGCCAGCAGCCAAGGGGACAGGAGCTATGGCTACACCTTC. The rearrangement links TRBV7-9 to TRBJ1-2; 8 nucleotides line up with TRBD1. Trimming removed 5 bases from V and 4 bases from J; junction bases left unmatched: 6. CDR1 is SEHNR and CDR2 is FQNEAQ in the germline V gene (reference sequence). The CDR3 is 14 amino acids.

This chain uses TRBV29-1 with TRBJ1-6; a weak D match, TRBD1 (5 bases). V gave up 4 bases and J gave up 5 bases, with 15 bases separating them. The CDR3 contains 15 residues. The germline V gene encodes CDR1 SQVTM and CDR2 ANQGSEA. This chain's CDR3 is CSVAGGDGDNSPLHF. DNA of the CDR3: TGCAGCGTTGCGGGGGGTGATGGGGATAATTCACCCCTCCACTTT.

CDR3 DNA: TGTGCCAGCTCACGGGGTCACGCGGGAGGGAGCTACGAGCAGTACTTC. Its protein product is CASSRGHAGGSYEQYF. The J gene is TRBJ2-7, the V gene TRBV18; TRBD2 matches at 9 bases. CDR1 and CDR2 from the germline V gene are KGHSH and LQKENI. The CDR3 loop spans 16 amino acids. Trimming at V came to 4 bases and at J to 3 bases, leaving 10 bases not matched to a gene. The variable domain in full, with the rest retrieved from reference TRBV18 and TRBJ2-7, is NAGVMQNPRHLVRRRGQEARLRCSPMKGHSHVYWYRQLPEEGLKFMVYLQKENIIDESGMPKERFSAEFPKEGPSILRIQQVVRGDSAAYFCASSRGHAGGSYEQYFGPGTRLTVT.

This sequence joins TRBV19 and TRBJ2-1, with TRBD1 matching 7 bases. The germline V gene has CDR1 LNHDA and CDR2 SQIVND (reference sequence). V trimming: 5 bases; J trimming: 3 bases; junction bases outside the gene matches: 7. This CDR3 is built from 15 residues. CDR3 nucleotide sequence: TGTGCCAGTAGTCTTGGGACAGTAGACTACAATGAGCAGTTCTTC. It is translated as CASSLGTVDYNEQFF.